These 30 T cell receptor beta chains share one sample of origin, sequenced in a study of blood T cell repertoires in COVID-19. Sequencing was performed with immunoSEQ multiplex PCR; in TCRdb, only in-frame clones are kept and a portion is missing. The sample lists around 81,000 clones; about 80% were seen once. Material: peripheral blood. These receptors all stem from an older man with acute or convalescent COVID-19.

A few counts support this clone. This chain uses TRBV5-4 with TRBJ2-2; tentatively, D is TRBD1 (6 bases). This CDR3 has 13 amino acids. Germline V gene data show CDR1 as SGHNT and CDR2 as YYREEE (reference sequence). V was shortened by 4 bases and J by 7 bases, with 11 bases between the two germline ends. CDR3 in DNA: TGTGCCAGCAGCGTTACAGGGTTCGGGGAGCTGTTTTTT. This gives the protein CASSVTGFGELFF.

This chain joins TRBV29-1 and TRBJ2-7, with 7 bases matching TRBD1. The CDR3 extends over 13 amino acids. The trim removed 5 bases at V and 3 bases at J, leaving 7 bases unmatched. CDR1 SQVTM and CDR2 ANQGSEA come from the germline V gene. The CDR3 region is CSVRQGPNYEQYF. For the CDR3, the DNA is TGCAGCGTTAGACAGGGTCCGAACTACGAGCAGTACTTC.

This clone appeared once. J is TRBJ1-1 and V is TRBV28; a possible D gene is TRBD1 (6 bases). Germline CDR1 and CDR2: MDHEN and SYDVKM. The length of the CDR3 is 13 residues. The V end was cut by 2 bases, the J end by 10 bases, with 14 bases between. CDR3 region: CASSLGQGRTAFF. The CDR3 DNA reads as TGTGCCAGCAGTTTAGGGCAGGGGCGTACAGCTTTCTTT.

This clone has a single count. CDR3 sequence reads: CASSEGPTDEKLFF. The DNA for the CDR3 is TGCGCCAGCAGCGAGGGCCCAACGGATGAAAAACTGTTTTTT. This chain links TRBV5-1 with TRBJ1-4; D gene ambiguous. The CDR3 totals 14 residues. Germline values: CDR1 SGHRS, CDR2 YFSETQ. The germline V and J ends were trimmed by 4 bases and 6 bases, with 13 bases remaining between them.

The chain combines TRBV5-1 with TRBJ1-2; TRBD1 agrees at 9 bases. V trimming: 3 bases; J trimming: 3 bases; junction bases outside the gene matches: 12. Germline-derived CDR1 and CDR2 are SGHRS and YFSETQ. This CDR3 has 17 amino acids. In nucleotides, the CDR3 is TGCGCCAGCAGCTCCCAACAGGGGGCATCGCTATACTATGGCTACACCTTC. Protein sequence: CASSSQQGASLYYGYTF.

This clone was counted a few times. This chain joins TRBV7-3 and TRBJ1-1; 7 bases align to TRBD1. The CDR3 consists of 13 residues. V lost 8 bases to trimming and J lost 0 bases; unmatched junction nucleotides: 3. Germline values: CDR1 SGHTA, CDR2 FQGTGA. The CDR3 sequence is CASGGTVNTEAFF. The DNA for the CDR3 is TGTGCCAGCGGGGGGACAGTGAACACTGAAGCTTTCTTT.

V gene TRBV30 combines with J gene TRBJ1-6; the D gene is possibly TRBD1 (5 bases). The CDR3 consists of 13 residues. V was shortened by 2 bases and J by 9 bases, with 11 bases between the two germline ends. In germline, CDR1 is GTSNPN, CDR2 SVGIG (reference sequence). The DNA for the CDR3 is TGTGCCTGGAGTATCCAGGGTCCTTCACCCCTCCACTTT. It codes for CAWSIQGPSPLHF.

The chain recombines TRBV7-9 with TRBJ1-2, with D possibly TRBD1 on 6 matching bases. The V and J ends lost 1 base and 6 bases respectively, with 15 bases between them. CDR1 is SEHNR and CDR2 is FQNEAQ in the germline V gene (reference sequence). The CDR3 spans 15 residues. CDR3 bases: TGTGCCAGCAGCTTAGACGGGGGGCTAACCCATGGCTACACCTTC. Translation: CASSLDGGLTHGYTF.

This chain joins TRBV28 and TRBJ2-3, with 11 positions matching TRBD2. Germline trimming cut 2 bases from V and 6 bases from J; bases unmatched to any gene: 4. Per the germline V gene, CDR1 is MDHEN and CDR2 is SYDVKM. The CDR3 has 15 amino acids. The CDR3 nucleotides read TGTGCCAGCAGTTTAGCTAGCGGGAGGCCTGATACGCAGTATTTT. Its translation: CASSLASGRPDTQYF.

This chain joins TRBV7-8 and TRBJ2-3; the D is unclear. Germline CDR1 and CDR2: SGHVS and FQNEAQ. The CDR3 runs to 14 residues. Trimming pared 1 base from V and 2 bases from J, leaving 7 bases between. This CDR3 is CASSLGVSTDTQYF. CDR3 DNA sequence: TGTGCCAGCAGCTTAGGAGTCTCCACAGATACGCAGTATTTT.

As DNA, the CDR3 is TGCGCCAGCAGCCAAGGACAGACGAACACCGGGGAGCTGTTTTTT. Amino acids: CASSQGQTNTGELFF. The V gene is TRBV4-3, the J gene TRBJ2-2, with D maybe TRBD1 (5 bases). The germline CDR1 and CDR2 sequences are LGHNA and YSLEER. The germline V and J ends were trimmed by 1 base and 0 bases, with 6 bases remaining between them. CDR3 size: 15 residues.

This chain joins TRBV24-1 and TRBJ2-7; TRBD1 might be the D (6 bases). CDR3 length: 11 amino acids. CDR1 and CDR2 from the germline V gene are KGHDR and SFDVKD. Between the trimmed V and J ends, which lost 7 bases and 5 bases, there was a span of 8 bases. DNA for the CDR3: TGTGCCACCAGACAGGGCGACGAGCAGTACTTC. This gives the protein CATRQGDEQYF.

The chain carries TRBV6-1 and TRBJ2-1; D gene uncertain. CDR3 length: 13 residues. Trimming shortened V by 1 base and J by 6 bases, and 7 bases separated the two germline ends. Per germline, CDR1 MNHNS and CDR2 SASEGT. CDR3 protein: CASSEEPRNEQFF. DNA for the CDR3: TGTGCCAGCAGTGAAGAGCCACGCAATGAGCAGTTCTTC.

The V and J genes are TRBV5-4 and TRBJ2-5, with TRBD2 as a possible D gene (7 bases). The CDR3 has 14 amino acids. V was trimmed by 2 bases and J by 4 bases, leaving 12 bases between them. Germline V gives CDR1 SGHNT, CDR2 YYREEE (reference sequence). The CDR3 coding sequence is TGTGCCAGCAGCTTCCGGGGGGCTGGAGAGACCCAGTACTTC. This encodes CASSFRGAGETQYF.

In this sample, this clone turned up a few times. The chain joins TRBV19 to TRBJ2-2, with 9 bases fitting TRBD2. The germline V gene encodes CDR1 LNHDA and CDR2 SQIVND (reference sequence). The V gene end was trimmed by 0 bases and the J gene end by 6 bases; junction bases not matched to a gene: 5. The CDR3 is 16 residues long. CDR3 region: CASSIDPAGGSGELFF. The CDR3 nucleotides are TGTGCCAGTAGTATAGATCCAGCGGGGGGCTCCGGGGAGCTGTTTTTT. Full variable domain (remainder filled in from reference TRBV19 and TRBJ2-2): DGGITQSPKYLFRKEGQNVTLSCEQNLNHDAMYWYRQDPGQGLRLIYYSQIVNDFQKGDIAEGYSVSREKKESFPLTVTSAQKNPTAFYLCASSIDPAGGSGELFFGEGSRLTVL.

This chain joins TRBV19 and TRBJ2-7, with TRBD1 identical over 9 bases. V lost 4 bases and J lost 5; bases outside the gene matches: 6. Germline loops: CDR1 LNHDA, CDR2 SQIVND (reference sequence). CDR3 size: 14 residues. CDR3 bases: TGTGCCAGTAGTACCGGACAGGGGTCCCACGAGCAGTACTTC. The encoded protein is CASSTGQGSHEQYF.

The chain employs TRBV30 and TRBJ1-2; D possibly corresponds to TRBD1 (6 bases). V was shortened by 0 bases and J by 8 bases, with 10 bases between the two germline ends. CDR3 size: 12 residues. Germline V gene data show CDR1 as GTSNPN and CDR2 as SVGIG (reference sequence). The CDR3 DNA reads TGTGCCTGGAGTGTAACAGGGTACGGCTACACCTTC. Its protein is CAWSVTGYGYTF.

The CDR3 reads CASSLSAGVTQYF. The CDR3 region has the DNA TGTGCCAGCAGTTTGAGTGCGGGGGTGACCCAGTACTTC. J is TRBJ2-5 and V is TRBV12-3 or TRBV12-4; TRBD2 agrees at 7 bases. With V trimmed by 3 bases and J by 7 bases, 5 bases remained unmatched. This CDR3 region has 13 residues.

The chain has TRBV7-8 and TRBJ2-3, with 7 bases that match TRBD1. V was pared by 4 bases and J by 2 bases, with 3 bases of the junction left unmatched. CDR1 SGHVS and CDR2 FQNEAQ come from the germline V gene. The CDR3 is 14 residues long. The CDR3 here is CASSSDRTTDTQYF. The CDR3 DNA follows: TGTGCCAGCAGCTCGGACAGGACCACAGATACGCAGTATTTT. The full variable domain, rest sourced from reference TRBV7-8 and TRBJ2-3, is GAGVSQSPRYKVAKRGQDVALRCDPISGHVSLFWYQQALGQGPEFLTYFQNEAQLDKSGLPSDRFFAERPEGSVSTLKIQRTQQEDSAVYLCASSSDRTTDTQYFGPGTRLTVL.

The chain combines TRBV12-5 with TRBJ1-3, with a possible D match to TRBD1 (6 bases). Per germline, CDR1 LGHNT and CDR2 FRNRAP. The CDR3 length is 16 residues. V lost 1 base to trimming and J lost 0 bases, with 10 bases between them. CDR3 loop: CASGLGGTSSGNTIYF. CDR3 nucleotides: TGTGCTAGTGGTTTGGGGGGGACAAGCTCTGGAAACACCATATATTTT.

Regarding this clone: The junction departs from the called germline gene at one end, perhaps through a read error. The chain combines TRBV28 with TRBJ1-4; tentatively, D is TRBD1 (5 bases). Germline values: CDR1 MDHEN, CDR2 SYDVKM. The CDR3 has 15 residues. This CDR3 is CASTLEGPTNEKLFF. As DNA, the CDR3 is TGTGCCAGCACCCTGGAGGGACCAACAAATGAAAAACTGTTTTTT.

The table lists this clone with a count of one. V gene TRBV27 combines with J gene TRBJ1-4; 8 bases are shared with TRBD1. The CDR3 consists of 16 residues. Looked up from germline, CDR1 is MNHEY and CDR2 is SMNVEV (reference sequence). V gave up 2 bases and J gave up 8 bases; unmatched junction bases: 10. The chain's CDR3 is CASSLMSGQAGEKLFF. The CDR3 region has the DNA TGTGCCAGCAGTTTAATGTCGGGACAGGCGGGAGAAAAACTGTTTTTT.

The gene calls are TRBV19 and TRBJ1-1; D call uncertain. Per the germline V gene, CDR1 is LNHDA and CDR2 is SQIVND (reference sequence). This CDR3 region has 11 residues. The V gene lost 6 bases and the J gene lost 2 bases, with 4 bases spanning the gap. CDR3 nucleotide sequence: TGTGCCAGTAGCCCTAACACTGAAGCTTTCTTT. Encoded protein: CASSPNTEAFF.

This chain connects TRBV9 to TRBJ2-7; TRBD2 matches 7 bases. Losses at the gene ends were 0 bases for V and 7 bases for J; bases not matched to a gene: 13. The germline CDR1 and CDR2 sequences are SGDLS and YYNGEE. The CDR3 spans 16 residues. The CDR3, as DNA: TGTGCCAGCAGCGTAGACCCCCTGGGTACGGGAGGTGAGCAGTACTTC. This sequence encodes CASSVDPLGTGGEQYF.

The chain uses TRBV19 and TRBJ1-5, with 8 positions matching TRBD1. Germline assignment: CDR1 LNHDA and CDR2 SQIVND (reference sequence). The CDR3 totals 14 residues. The V gene end was trimmed by 8 bases and the J gene end by 3 bases; junction bases not matched to a gene: 6. CDR3 residues: CASYRTGNNQPQHF. Here the CDR3 DNA reads TGTGCCAGTTATAGGACAGGGAACAATCAGCCCCAGCATTTT. The variable domain in full, completed from reference TRBV19 and TRBJ1-5, reads DGGITQSPKYLFRKEGQNVTLSCEQNLNHDAMYWYRQDPGQGLRLIYYSQIVNDFQKGDIAEGYSVSREKKESFPLTVTSAQKNPTAFYLCASYRTGNNQPQHFGDGTRLSIL.

This chain joins TRBV5-1 and TRBJ2-1; 8 bases agree with TRBD2. The germline gives CDR1 SGHRS, CDR2 YFSETQ. The CDR3 spans 14 residues. Trimming at V came to 3 bases and at J to 7 bases, leaving 6 bases not matched to a gene. The CDR3 DNA sequence: TGCGCCAGCAGCTCCGGGGGGGCCGGGAATGAGCAGTTCTTC. Its translation is CASSSGGAGNEQFF.

The chain joins TRBV13 to TRBJ1-1; the D is unclear. The CDR3 length is 14 residues. V gave up 1 base and J gave up 3 bases, with 9 bases separating them. CDR1 and CDR2 (germline): PRHDT, FYEKMQ (reference sequence). The DNA for the CDR3 is TGTGCCAGCAGCTTAGAGCCGGGAGACACTGAAGCTTTCTTT. Its translation: CASSLEPGDTEAFF.

Only one count was recorded for this clone. J is TRBJ1-6 and V is TRBV4-1, with a possible D match to TRBD1 (6 bases). The V end lost 3 bases, the J end lost 6 bases, and 12 bases lay between the germline ends. From germline, CDR1 is MGHRA and CDR2 YSYEKL. The CDR3 covers 15 residues. The CDR3 nucleotides read TGCGCCAGCAGCCATCTACAGGGCGGTAATTCACCCCTCCACTTT. It yields the protein CASSHLQGGNSPLHF.

J is TRBJ2-5 and V is TRBV24-1, with 12 bases that match TRBD1. The V gene's germline CDR1 is KGHDR and CDR2 SFDVKD. This CDR3 has 17 amino acids. With V trimmed by 3 bases and J by 5 bases, 9 bases remained unmatched. The CDR3 loop reads CATSDIGTGGELETQYF. As DNA, the CDR3 is TGTGCCACCAGTGATATAGGGACAGGGGGCGAGTTGGAGACCCAGTACTTC.

In DNA, the CDR3 is TGCGCCAGCAGCTTAGGGGTTAGCGGGGGGCAGGATGAGCAGTTCTTC. Its protein is CASSLGVSGGQDEQFF. This chain uses TRBV5-1 with TRBJ2-1; 10 bases match TRBD2. The germline CDR1 and CDR2 sequences are SGHRS and YFSETQ. V shed 2 bases, J shed 8 bases, and the junction held 10 bases outside the gene matches. The CDR3 consists of 16 residues.